The rows below give T cell receptor beta chains drawn from one sample of a study of T cells after yellow fever vaccination. MiXCR, applied by TCRdb to the 5' RACE reads, yields one record per CDR3 protein. The sample lists about 340,000 distinct CDR3 sequences, roughly 8.7% occurring once. The material was PBMCs, obtained on the day of the first yellow fever vaccination. Receptor source: a man aged 18 to 29 who received the YFV17D yellow fever vaccine. Each CDR3 is given with its conserved first and last residue. Fields, in order: V gene, J gene, D gene, clone size, CDR3 length, CDR3 DNA, CDR3 protein. A D gene is named only where the DNA matches it firmly. Size tells how often a clone was seen (once, few, many) or the class of an expanded clone, and some rows leave it out.

>TRBV10-3|TRBJ2-1|TRBD2|many|15
TGTGCCATCAGTGAGTCGGAGCGGGGGGGCAATGAGCAGTTCTTC
CAISESERGGNEQFF
>TRBV2|TRBJ2-1|.|.|15
TGTGCCAGCAGTGAGGGGATGAGCTCCTACAATGAGCAGTTCTTC
CASSEGMSSYNEQFF
>TRBV3-1|TRBJ2-2|.|.|13
TGTGCCAGCAGCGGGGGGAGTGCCGGGGAGCTGTTTTTT
CASSGGSAGELFF
>TRBV4-1|TRBJ2-5|.|few|16
TGCGCCAGCAGCCAAGCTTCAATAGGGATCGAAGGGACCCAGTACTTC
CASSQASIGIEGTQYF
>TRBV7-3|TRBJ2-3|.|few|12
TGTGCCAGCAGCTTATATGGGGATACGCAGTATTTT
CASSLYGDTQYF
>TRBV12-3/TRBV12-4|TRBJ1-4|.|many|12
TGTGCCAGCACCAGAACTAATGAAAAACTGTTTTTT
CASTRTNEKLFF
>TRBV9|TRBJ2-5|.|many|13
TGTGCCAGCAGCGGTACAGGGCGGGAGACCCAGTACTTC
CASSGTGRETQYF
>TRBV12-3/TRBV12-4|TRBJ2-1|TRBD2|many|16
TGTGCCAGCAGACCCTTGGCGGGGGGCTCCTACAATGAGCAGTTCTTC
CASRPLAGGSYNEQFF
>TRBV18|TRBJ2-1|.|few|16
TGTGCCAGCTCACCACCGGCAGGGTCCTCCTACAATGAGCAGTTCTTC
CASSPPAGSSYNEQFF
>TRBV7-2|TRBJ1-5|.|many|13
TGTGCCAGCAGCCGTTCGGGCAATCAGCCCCAGCATTTT
CASSRSGNQPQHF
>TRBV15|TRBJ1-3|.|.|18
TGTGCCACCAGCAGTTACTCTTCGGGGTACTTCTCTGGAAACACCATATATTTT
CATSSYSSGYFSGNTIYF
>TRBV6-1|TRBJ1-2|TRBD1|few|14
TGTGCCAGCAGCCTCGGGGGGACAGACTATGGCTACACCTTC
CASSLGGTDYGYTF
>TRBV5-5|TRBJ1-2|.|few|15
TGTGCCAGCAGCTTGGTCGGCAGGGACAACTATGGCTACACCTTC
CASSLVGRDNYGYTF
>TRBV5-1|TRBJ2-7|.|.|13
TGCGCCAGCAGCTTCGACACCACCTACGAGCAGTACTTC
CASSFDTTYEQYF
>TRBV5-1|TRBJ1-3|TRBD1|.|13
TGCGCCAGCAGCAGGGGACAGGGCGACACCATATATTTT
CASSRGQGDTIYF
>TRBV6-2/TRBV6-3|TRBJ1-5|.|few|15
TGTGCCAGCAGCCTGAAACAGACTTCTAATCAGCCCCAGCATTTT
CASSLKQTSNQPQHF
>TRBV3-1|TRBJ2-2|.|few|15
TGTGCCAGCAGCCGCCCCACAGGGCCCACCGGGGAGCTGTTTTTT
CASSRPTGPTGELFF
>TRBV15|TRBJ1-1|.|.|15
TGTGCCACCAGCAGAGCGGACAGAGGGGACACTGAAGCTTTCTTT
CATSRADRGDTEAFF
>TRBV3-1|TRBJ2-5|.|.|14
TGTGCCAGCAGCCATCTCACCGGGAAGGAGACCCAGTACTTC
CASSHLTGKETQYF
>TRBV6-2/TRBV6-3|TRBJ2-1|TRBD2|few|17
TGTGCCAGCAGTGGGACTAGCGGGGGACCCGCCTACAATGAGCAGTTCTTC
CASSGTSGGPAYNEQFF
>TRBV28|TRBJ2-3|.|few|15
TGTGCCAGCAGTTTAATTCCCCCAAGCACAGATACGCAGTATTTT
CASSLIPPSTDTQYF
>TRBV12-3/TRBV12-4|TRBJ2-1|.|.|14
TGTGCCAGCAGTTTAAGACAGTCCTACAATGAGCAGTTCTTC
CASSLRQSYNEQFF
>TRBV6-1|TRBJ2-4|.|many|13
TGTGCCAGCAGGGAGACGGGGGTTAGCATTCAGTACTTC
CASRETGVSIQYF
>TRBV5-1|TRBJ1-1|.|few|15
TGCGCCAGCAGCAAGAGACTCGCCCTGAACACTGAAGCTTTCTTT
CASSKRLALNTEAFF
>TRBV7-3|TRBJ2-5|.|many|14
TGTGCCAGCAGCCTTGACAGGCTCCAAGAGACCCAGTACTTC
CASSLDRLQETQYF
>TRBV7-8|TRBJ1-5|.|few|13
TGTGCCAGCACCCCCATCCCGGGGCAGCCCCAGCATTTT
CASTPIPGQPQHF
>TRBV10-2|TRBJ2-1|TRBD2|.|17
TGCGCCAGCAGTGATTTATCGGGGACTAGCGGTCACAATGAGCAGTTCTTC
CASSDLSGTSGHNEQFF
>TRBV29-1|TRBJ1-2|.|many|14
TGCAGCGTTGAAGATAGCGAGGCCAACTATGGCTACACCTTC
CSVEDSEANYGYTF
>TRBV27|TRBJ2-3|.|many|13
TGTGCCAGCAGCTTTTTGGGCACAGATACGCAGTATTTT
CASSFLGTDTQYF
>TRBV5-4|TRBJ2-5|TRBD2|few|14
TGTGCCAGCAGCTCCGGACTAGGGCAAGAGACCCAGTACTTC
CASSSGLGQETQYF
>TRBV12-3/TRBV12-4|TRBJ2-2|.|.|14
TGTGCCAGCAGTTTGGTACTAGGCGCCGGGGAGCTGTTTTTT
CASSLVLGAGELFF
>TRBV20-1|TRBJ2-7|.|.|15
TGCAGTGCTAGTGCCGTCTCCAGAGAAGCCTACGAGCAGTACTTC
CSASAVSREAYEQYF
>TRBV7-6|TRBJ2-7|.|.|13
TGTGCCAGCAGCCTCACAGGGAGCAACGAGCAGTACTTC
CASSLTGSNEQYF
>TRBV4-3|TRBJ2-5|TRBD2|.|16
TGCGCCAGCAGCCAAGGACTAGCGGGGGTGTGGGAGACCCAGTACTTC
CASSQGLAGVWETQYF
>TRBV4-3|TRBJ2-2|TRBD1|few|16
TGCGCCAGCAACCGGGACAGTTCCGCGAACACCGGGGAGCTGTTTTTT
CASNRDSSANTGELFF
>TRBV7-3|TRBJ2-1|TRBD1|once|14
TGTGCCAGCAGCTTAGCTTCAGGGGGTGATGAGCAGTTCTTC
CASSLASGGDEQFF
>TRBV5-5|TRBJ2-1|.|.|14
TGTGCCAGCAGCCCACCTACAGGGTACAATGAGCAGTTCTTC
CASSPPTGYNEQFF
>TRBV5-8|TRBJ1-4|TRBD1|few|14
TGTGCCAGCAGGACAGGGGGGCTGGCGGAAAAACTGTTTTTT
CASRTGGLAEKLFF
>TRBV7-2|TRBJ1-2|.|.|12
TGTGCCAGCAGCTTAGTCCCGACGGGCTACACCTTC
CASSLVPTGYTF
>TRBV4-2|TRBJ2-7|.|few|18
TGTGCCAGCAGCCAAGATCAAAGTGGGGGACACTTATCCTACGAGCAGTACTTC
CASSQDQSGGHLSYEQYF
>TRBV5-5|TRBJ2-3|TRBD1|.|16
TGTGCCAGCAGCTTTGATCGACAGGGGGTCGCAGATACGCAGTATTTT
CASSFDRQGVADTQYF
>TRBV29-1|TRBJ2-3|.|.|11
TGCAGCGCTCAGACCATAGATACGCAGTATTTT
CSAQTIDTQYF
>TRBV9|TRBJ2-3|.|few|14
TGTGCCAGCAGCGTAGCCAGGAGCACAGATACGCAGTATTTT
CASSVARSTDTQYF
>TRBV20-1|TRBJ2-5|.|few|14
TGCAGTGCTAGATGGAAGGAGGGATGGGAGACCCAGTACTTC
CSARWKEGWETQYF
>TRBV24-1|TRBJ2-3|.|.|15
TGTGCCACCAGTAAAGGGGGGGCGGTTTCAGATACGCAGTATTTT
CATSKGGAVSDTQYF
>TRBV20-1|TRBJ1-5|.|many|12
TGCAGTGCTAGTCCTAGCAATCAGCCCCAGCATTTT
CSASPSNQPQHF
>TRBV18|TRBJ1-1|.|.|14
TGTGCCAGCTCACCTTCATCGTGGGGGACTGAAGCTTTCTTT
CASSPSSWGTEAFF
>TRBV4-2|TRBJ2-1|TRBD2|few|16
TGTGCCAGCAGCCAGAAACTAGCGGGGGGAGTGAATGAGCAGTTCTTC
CASSQKLAGGVNEQFF
>TRBV5-1|TRBJ2-2|.|.|15
TGCGCCAGCAGAGAGGACTGGATCAACACCGGGGAGCTGTTTTTT
CASREDWINTGELFF
>TRBV7-9|TRBJ2-7|.|.|14
TGTGCCAGCAGCTTAGCGGGTATCGGGGCCGAGCAGTACTTC
CASSLAGIGAEQYF
>TRBV30|TRBJ2-1|.|.|11
TGTGCCTGGAGTACGGGTCGGGGGCAGTTCTTC
CAWSTGRGQFF
>TRBV30|TRBJ2-7|.|many|12
TGTGCCTGGACTGAGCCGGGGTACGAGCAGTACTTC
CAWTEPGYEQYF
>TRBV12-5|TRBJ1-1|.|many|12
TGTGCTAGTGGTTTCCCTCAGATAGAAGCTTTCTTT
CASGFPQIEAFF
>TRBV6-1|TRBJ2-5|TRBD1|.|14
TGTGCCAGCAGTGGATCACAGGGGAAAGAGACCCAGTACTTC
CASSGSQGKETQYF
>TRBV6-1|TRBJ2-5|TRBD2|.|13
TGTGCCAGCCTGTGGGGAGGGGTCGAGACCCAGTACTTC
CASLWGGVETQYF
>TRBV20-1|TRBJ1-1|.|many|11
TGCAGTGCTTTAGTGAACACTGAAGCTTTCTTT
CSALVNTEAFF
>TRBV29-1|TRBJ1-4|TRBD1|.|22
TGCAGCGTTGAAGACGAACTTACGGACAGGACAGGCTCCACCGCAACTAATGAAAAACTGTTTTTT
CSVEDELTDRTGSTATNEKLFF